This T cell receptor (beta chain) emerged from a study of low-dose radiotherapy and immunotherapy resistance in tumors. Across the whole study: Both drugs were delivered intravenously to patients (nivolumab 240 mg every two weeks and ipilimumab 1 mg/kg every six weeks).

Germline V gene lookup returns CDR1 SGHRS and CDR2 YFSETQ. CDR3 size: 14 residues. Trimming took 0 bases from V and 0 from J, leaving 6 bases between them. Time point noted: before trial treatment. The donors' regimen was nivolumab, ipilimumab, aspirin, low-dose cyclophosphamide and low-dose radiotherapy. This clonotype was counted many times. First-strand cDNA relied on TRAV- and TRBV-specific primers spanning alpha and beta chains. The authors amplified TCRs for around 20 PCR cycles with a constant-region primer and a V-primer adapter. In TCRdb, the reads were re-called with MiXCR into one record per CDR3 protein. The table shows roughly 76,000 distinct CDR3 sequences, with approximately 20% occurring only once.

The sequenced sample was PBMCs, obtained before treatment. V gene TRBV5-1 combines with J gene TRBJ1-2; D call uncertain. This TCR derives from a male donor with prostate cancer. Here the CDR3 reads CASSLAGTNYGYTF. CDR3 nucleotide sequence: TGCGCCAGCAGCTTGGCCGGGACTAACTATGGCTACACCTTC.